This TCR beta chain derives from a study of T-cell reconstitution after alpha-beta-depleted transplantation in children. The study, taken as a whole, reports: By about two months after transplant, alpha-beta T cells reportedly arose from several hundred graft clones that had expanded. Surviving recipient T cells and thymic progenitors underlay high day-60 TCRbeta diversity in some patients. One year after transplant, T-cell counts and diversity came mostly from newly produced T cells.

This clonotype was recorded many times. What it recognizes is unknown. The V segment lost 1 base and the J segment 10 bases; nucleotides outside the gene matches: 13. Germline CDR1 reads SGHRS; CDR2 reads YFSETQ. CDR3 size: 16 residues. The library targeted TCRbeta and was prepared with unique molecular identifiers. MiXCR, run by TCRdb on the PCR reads, gives a single entry per CDR3 protein. The sample includes approximately 500,000 distinct CDR3 sequences, roughly 10% seen only once; the top ten take 2%. This chain links TRBV5-1 with TRBJ2-1; TRBD2 agrees at 8 bases. This receptor was identified in a child aged 2 to 15 with inherited bone marrow failure, due to receive a stem cell transplant. Sequencing was performed on PBMCs, taken before TCRalphabeta/CD19-depleted stem cell transplant. The CDR3 nucleotides read TGCGCCAGCAGCTTGAAACCGGGACTAGTTCCACCGGAGCAGTTCTTC. Protein product: CASSLKPGLVPPEQFF.